The TCR beta chain described here comes from a study of beta chain features in type 1 diabetes. As for this clone: Its antigen is as yet unknown.

Expressed TCRB transcripts were sequenced, since all the RNA that had been isolated was reverse transcribed. Using immunoSEQ multiplex PCR, the repertoire was profiled, and TCRdb retains in-frame clones only, with some absent. The sample lists fewer than 350,000 clones, about 15% seen once, with 0.015% to 0.017% in the top ten. Findings and caveats of the study: More deletions and fewer insertions at VDJ junctions were found in patients with type 1 diabetes. Patients and controls would share equally any PCR tilt toward shorter templates. There was a moderate but significant shortening of TCRB CDR3s in all four CD4+ subsets of Type 1 diabetes patients.

CDR3 length: 17 amino acids. The J segment lost 4 bases and the V segment lost 6 bases, leaving 16 bases of the junction unmatched. The germline V gene has CDR1 SGHRS and CDR2 YFSETQ. Cell sorting via CD45RO/CCR7/CD25/CD127/CD95/CD27 was performed to obtain CD4+ naive, central memory, regulatory and stem cell-like memory cells. The sequencing input was naive CD4+ T cells from blood. The chain joins TRBV5-1 to TRBJ2-7, with 10 positions matching TRBD2. The sequence was collected from a man younger than 35 with type 1 diabetes. The CDR3 sequence is CASNPGGIAGGEYEQYF. CDR3 nucleotide sequence: TGCGCCAGCAACCCGGGAGGGATAGCGGGAGGCGAGTACGAGCAGTACTTC.